Below are 29 T cell receptor beta chains sequenced from a single sample in a study of shared T cell receptors in the human thymus. Profiling relied on immunoSEQ multiplex PCR, and the TCRdb table lists in-frame clones only, not all of them. The table records hundreds of thousands of clones, roughly 90% of them present only once. The same sample was also studied in work on human thymus T cells.

Sequences were obtained from thymocytes. Every receptor here comes from a boy under three years old with a congenital heart defect.

The V call is TRBV30, the J call TRBJ2-7; TRBD2 is a possible D gene (5 bases). V lost 3 bases and J lost 4, with 13 bases in between. CDR3 length: 13 residues. The germline V gene has CDR1 GTSNPN and CDR2 SVGIG (reference sequence). The DNA of the CDR3 is TGTGCCTGGAGACGGGATGGTCAATACGAGCAGTACTTC. Its translation is CAWRRDGQYEQYF.

The J gene is TRBJ2-5, the V gene TRBV4-2; TRBD2 aligns across 7 bases. V trimming: 4 bases; J trimming: 5 bases; junction bases outside the gene matches: 22. CDR1 is LGHNA, CDR2 YNFKEQ, per germline. This CDR3 has 19 residues. CDR3 DNA sequence: TGTGCCAGCAGCCCTCGACTCCCCCCGAGGGCGGAGGGAGGGGAGACCCAGTACTTC. This codes for CASSPRLPPRAEGGETQYF.

The chain links TRBV6-8 to TRBJ2-5, with D tentatively TRBD2 (6 bases). V was clipped by 5 bases and J by 5 bases, with 15 bases between them. CDR3 length equals 14 residues. The germline CDR1 and CDR2 sequences are MNHGY and SAAAGT. This CDR3 is CASSRGLRMETQYF. In DNA, the CDR3 is TGTGCCAGCAGTCGGGGACTCCGCATGGAGACCCAGTACTTC.

The J gene is TRBJ2-1, the V gene TRBV30, with 9 positions matching TRBD2. J was trimmed by 6 bases and V by 0 bases; bases with no gene match: 9. This CDR3 spans 16 amino acids. CDR1 and CDR2 (germline): GTSNPN, SVGIG (reference sequence). CDR3 bases: TGTGCCTGGAGTGTACGGGATAGCGGGAGACCCAATGAGCAGTTCTTC. Its translation is CAWSVRDSGRPNEQFF.

The chain employs TRBV7-9 and TRBJ2-2, with D unresolved. Germline V gene lookup returns CDR1 SEHNR and CDR2 FQNEAQ (reference sequence). V was shortened by 4 bases and J by 7 bases, with 4 bases between the two germline ends. The CDR3 extends over 11 amino acids. The CDR3 here is CASSSFGELFF. The CDR3 DNA reads as TGTGCCAGCAGCTCATTCGGGGAGCTGTTTTTT.

The chain combines TRBV7-8 with TRBJ2-1; perhaps TRBD2 as D (5 bases). The germline V and J ends were trimmed by 4 bases and 5 bases, with 15 bases remaining between them. CDR3 length equals 15 residues. Germline V gene data show CDR1 as SGHVS and CDR2 as FQNEAQ. The CDR3 loop is CASSSREGGDNEQFF. The CDR3, as DNA: TGTGCCAGCAGCTCCCGGGAAGGTGGGGACAATGAGCAGTTCTTC.

This clone appeared a single time. The chain combines TRBV27 with TRBJ2-3; TRBD2 agrees at 7 bases. The length of the CDR3 is 17 residues. J lost 4 bases, V lost 5 bases, and 15 bases had no gene match. CDR1 and CDR2 from the germline V gene are MNHEY and SMNVEV (reference sequence). Here the CDR3 reads CASSPTVREGPPDTQYF. CDR3 nucleotide sequence: TGTGCCAGCAGTCCCACGGTGAGGGAGGGCCCCCCAGATACGCAGTATTTT.

This chain joins TRBV5-1 and TRBJ2-5, with 8 bases aligning to TRBD1. The CDR3 is 13 amino acids. Trimming took 7 bases from V and 3 from J; bases not matched to a gene: 5. The germline CDR1 and CDR2 sequences are SGHRS and YFSETQ. The CDR3 bases are TGCGCCAGCTTGGACAGGGATGAAGAGACCCAGTACTTC. Encoded protein: CASLDRDEETQYF.

The sample holds one count of this clone. The rearrangement uses TRBV7-2 and TRBJ2-7; 8 positions match TRBD2. CDR1 and CDR2 (germline): SGHTA, FQGNSA. The CDR3 contains 17 residues. With V trimmed by 2 bases and J by 0 bases, 9 bases remained unmatched. CDR3 residues: CASSLSREGPLSYEQYF. DNA of the CDR3: TGTGCCAGCAGCTTATCTCGGGAGGGCCCTCTCTCCTACGAGCAGTACTTC.

CDR3 in DNA: TGTGCCACCACATGGGGCCAGCGGGAGGGCCACTTTGAGCAGTTCTTC. It codes for CATTWGQREGHFEQFF. The J gene is TRBJ2-1, the V gene TRBV2, with 10 bases identical to TRBD2. Germline V CDR1 and CDR2: SNHLY, FYNNEI. This CDR3 is built from 16 residues. Trimming at V came to 10 bases and at J to 9 bases, leaving 18 bases not matched to a gene.

This clone was picked up one time. The rearrangement joins TRBV5-1 to TRBJ2-7; TRBD2 matches at 11 bases. CDR3 length: 16 amino acids. V shed 0 bases and J 5 bases; nucleotides not matched to a gene: 7. Looked up from germline, CDR1 is SGHRS and CDR2 is YFSETQ. The CDR3 loop is CASSLALAGGPDEQYF. As DNA, the CDR3 is TGCGCCAGCAGCTTGGCCCTAGCGGGAGGTCCGGACGAGCAGTACTTC. The full variable domain, with the rest looked up from reference TRBV5-1 and TRBJ2-7, is KAGVTQTPRYLIKTRGQQVTLSCSPISGHRSVSWYQQTPGQGLQFLFEYFSETQRNKGNFPGRFSGRQFSNSRSEMNVSTLELGDSALYLCASSLALAGGPDEQYFGPGTRLTVT.

This clone showed up just once. The J gene is TRBJ1-1, the V gene TRBV4-2, with D possibly being TRBD1 (5 bases). The CDR3 contains 16 residues. Per the germline V gene, CDR1 is LGHNA and CDR2 is YNFKEQ. The germline V and J ends were trimmed by 0 bases and 2 bases, with 13 bases remaining between them. CDR3 protein: CASSQEGRGLNTEAFF. DNA of the CDR3: TGTGCCAGCAGCCAAGAAGGCCGGGGACTAAACACTGAAGCTTTCTTT.

The V gene is TRBV10-1, the J gene TRBJ2-1, with D possibly matching TRBD2 (5 bases). CDR3 size: 13 residues. The germline V gene has CDR1 WNHNN and CDR2 SYGVQD (reference sequence). Trimming pared 4 bases from V and 7 bases from J, leaving 11 bases between. The CDR3 nucleotides read TGCGCCAGCAGTGGGGAGCCGACAAATGAGCAGTTCTTC. Translating gives CASSGEPTNEQFF.

V and J are TRBV15 and TRBJ2-6, with 8 positions matching TRBD2. The CDR3 consists of 19 residues. J gave up 1 base and V 10 bases, and 18 bases lay outside the gene matches. The germline V gene has CDR1 LNHNV and CDR2 YYDKDF (reference sequence). This chain's CDR3 is CAIEITAGTSHSGANVLTF. The CDR3 region has the DNA TGTGCCATCGAAATCACTGCCGGGACTAGTCATTCTGGGGCCAACGTCCTGACTTTC.

The rearrangement links TRBV10-3 to TRBJ2-5; TRBD2 matches at 7 bases. CDR1 ENHRY and CDR2 SYGVKD come from the germline V gene. The CDR3 runs to 17 residues. Losses at the gene ends were 0 bases for V and 5 bases for J; bases not matched to a gene: 12. The CDR3 sequence is CAISESGGSGAGETQYF. As DNA, the CDR3 is TGTGCCATCAGTGAGTCGGGCGGGAGCGGGGCCGGGGAGACCCAGTACTTC.

This chain joins TRBV5-5 and TRBJ1-5; no clear D. CDR1 SGHKS and CDR2 YYEKEE come from the germline V gene (reference sequence). This CDR3 has 17 residues. V was trimmed by 0 bases and J by 3 bases, leaving 16 bases between them. CDR3 sequence reads: CASSLAVGGQPNQPQHF. The DNA for the CDR3 is TGTGCCAGCAGCTTGGCCGTTGGTGGGCAGCCCAATCAGCCCCAGCATTTT.

CDR3 sequence reads: CASSLLASNTEAFF. CDR3 nucleotide sequence: TGTGCCAGCAGTTTATTAGCCTCGAACACTGAAGCTTTCTTT. This sequence joins TRBV28 and TRBJ1-1; D call uncertain. CDR1 is MDHEN and CDR2 is SYDVKM in the germline V gene. Trimming stripped 1 base from V and 1 base from J, with 7 bases between. This CDR3 has 14 amino acids.

The chain has TRBV27 and TRBJ2-1, with D maybe TRBD2 (5 bases). The CDR3 has 14 amino acids. The V end was cut by 3 bases, the J end by 2 bases, with 8 bases between. The germline V gene encodes CDR1 MNHEY and CDR2 SMNVEV (reference sequence). This CDR3 reads CASSFEGPYNEQFF. The CDR3 coding sequence is TGTGCCAGCAGTTTTGAGGGTCCCTACAATGAGCAGTTCTTC.

J is TRBJ2-7 and V is TRBV28; 12 bases agree with TRBD2. Germline V gene lookup returns CDR1 MDHEN and CDR2 SYDVKM. The CDR3 spans 17 residues. V trimming: 5 bases; J trimming: 3 bases; junction bases outside the gene matches: 11. The CDR3: CASSGRLAGESRYEQYF. The CDR3 DNA sequence: TGTGCCAGCAGTGGAAGACTAGCGGGAGAATCCCGCTACGAGCAGTACTTC.

The V and J genes are TRBV19 and TRBJ2-5; D may be TRBD2 (5 bases). CDR1 and CDR2 from the germline V gene are LNHDA and SQIVND (reference sequence). The CDR3 extends over 12 amino acids. Trimming removed 10 bases from V and 5 bases from J, with 14 bases in between. The CDR3 DNA reads TGTGCCACCCGGGATCTCCAGGAGACCCAGTACTTC. Translating it yields CATRDLQETQYF.

V and J are TRBV6-5 and TRBJ2-1; TRBD2 aligns across 10 bases. Per the germline V gene, CDR1 is MNHEY and CDR2 is SVGAGI. The CDR3 consists of 13 residues. The CDR3 here is CASGRASFNEQFF. CDR3 bases: TGTGCGAGCGGGAGGGCCTCTTTCAATGAGCAGTTCTTC.

The V and J genes are TRBV28 and TRBJ2-5, with 7 bases identical to TRBD2. Per the germline V gene, CDR1 is MDHEN and CDR2 is SYDVKM. V shed 7 bases and J 5 bases; nucleotides not matched to a gene: 7. This CDR3 is 13 amino acids long. CDR3 residues: CASTERGRETQYF. DNA for the CDR3: TGTGCCAGCACCGAGCGGGGACGCGAGACCCAGTACTTC.

This clone occurred once. The chain links TRBV9 to TRBJ2-3; TRBD2 aligns across 10 bases. Germline loops: CDR1 SGDLS, CDR2 YYNGEE. The V segment lost 3 bases and the J segment 3 bases; nucleotides outside the gene matches: 4. The CDR3 extends over 15 amino acids. The CDR3 nucleotides read TGTGCCAGCAGCGGATCTAGCGGGAGTACAGATACGCAGTATTTT. Translating gives CASSGSSGSTDTQYF.

The rearrangement links TRBV10-3 to TRBJ2-1, with D maybe TRBD2 (5 bases). The germline V gene encodes CDR1 ENHRY and CDR2 SYGVKD. The CDR3 is 18 residues long. V lost 0 bases to trimming and J lost 1 base, with 16 bases between them. The CDR3 loop reads CAISESWTQGFSYNEQFF. CDR3 sequence (DNA): TGTGCCATCAGTGAGTCGTGGACTCAAGGCTTTTCCTACAATGAGCAGTTCTTC.

The chain combines TRBV15 with TRBJ2-2, with D tentatively TRBD2 (6 bases). The V gene lost 0 bases and the J gene lost 7 bases, with 15 bases spanning the gap. This CDR3 contains 16 residues. Germline-derived CDR1 and CDR2 are LNHNV and YYDKDF (reference sequence). This CDR3 reads CATSRDTGGSGGELFF. CDR3 bases: TGTGCCACCAGCAGAGATACCGGGGGTTCCGGCGGGGAGCTGTTTTTT.

The chain joins TRBV11-2 to TRBJ2-4, with 9 positions matching TRBD2. From germline, CDR1 is SGHAT and CDR2 FQNNGV. The CDR3 is 15 amino acids. V was clipped by 1 base and J by 4 bases; unmatched bases: 2. The CDR3 sequence is CASSLGLADKNIQYF. The CDR3 DNA is TGTGCCAGCAGCTTAGGACTAGCGGATAAAAACATTCAGTACTTC. Looking up the rest from reference TRBV11-2 and TRBJ2-4 gives the full variable domain: EAGVAQSPRYKIIEKRQSVAFWCNPISGHATLYWYQQILGQGPKLLIQFQNNGVVDDSQLPKDRFSAERLKGVDSTLKIQPAKLEDSAVYLCASSLGLADKNIQYFGAGTRLSVL.

The chain uses TRBV7-3 and TRBJ2-5, with TRBD2 matching 10 bases. The CDR3 covers 16 residues. The V and J ends lost 5 bases and 5 bases, in that order; junction bases with no gene match: 11. The germline V gene has CDR1 SGHTA and CDR2 FQGTGA. Here the CDR3 DNA reads TGTGCCAGCAGCCCCGGGATAGCGGGAGGATTGGAGACCCAGTACTTC. Translating gives CASSPGIAGGLETQYF.

V usage is TRBV5-1 and J usage is TRBJ2-1; 7 bases map to TRBD2. The V gene's germline CDR1 is SGHRS and CDR2 YFSETQ. The CDR3 has 16 amino acids. V lost 0 bases and J lost 6; bases outside the gene matches: 9. For the CDR3, the DNA is TGCGCCAGCAGCTTGGCCGGGGGACTACTTTCCAATGAGCAGTTCTTC. This translates into CASSLAGGLLSNEQFF.

The chain has TRBV2 and TRBJ2-3; TRBD1 is a possible D gene (5 bases). Trimming took off 2 bases at V and 5 bases at J, with 14 bases between the two ends. Germline CDR1 and CDR2: SNHLY and FYNNEI. This CDR3 is 15 amino acids long. CDR3 sequence (DNA): TGTGCCAGCAGTGAACAGGGCAGGGTCCTAGATACGCAGTATTTT. It is translated as CASSEQGRVLDTQYF.